These 29 T cell receptor beta chains originate from one sample sequenced in a study of siplizumab effects on memory and regulatory T cells. The assay was immunoSEQ multiplex PCR, and TCRdb's table has in-frame clones only and misses some. The data contain 110,000 or so clones, roughly 94% of them seen just once; the ten biggest clones take up roughly 0.75%. The sequenced material came from Tregs sorted from blood. All receptors come from a human donor in good health.

V usage is TRBV7-8 and J usage is TRBJ2-3; 15 nucleotides align to TRBD2. J was trimmed by 4 bases and V by 4 bases; bases with no gene match: 3. CDR3 size: 16 residues. Germline V CDR1 and CDR2: SGHVS, FQNEAQ. The CDR3 spells CASSWGLAGGSDTQYF. The CDR3 nucleotides are TGTGCCAGCAGCTGGGGACTAGCGGGGGGTTCAGATACGCAGTATTTT.

J is TRBJ2-5 and V is TRBV25-1, with no clear D. The CDR3 covers 14 residues. V dropped 2 bases and J dropped 8 bases, with 15 bases sitting between them. CDR1 is MGHDK and CDR2 is SYGVNS in the germline V gene. This CDR3 reads CASSEPGPRTTQYF. DNA for the CDR3: TGTGCCAGCAGTGAACCTGGGCCAAGAACAACCCAGTACTTC.

V and J are TRBV6-6 and TRBJ2-7; 7 bases agree with TRBD2. This CDR3 contains 16 residues. With 7 bases clipped from V and 5 bases from J, the junction kept 17 bases outside the gene matches. In germline, CDR1 is MNHNY, CDR2 SVGAGI (reference sequence). The CDR3 here is CASTRRVSGRAHEQYF. Here the CDR3 DNA reads TGTGCCAGCACGAGGAGGGTTTCGGGGAGGGCCCACGAGCAGTACTTC.

The rearrangement joins TRBV5-1 to TRBJ2-7; TRBD1 matches 9 bases. V lost 4 bases and J lost 6; bases outside the gene matches: 2. The CDR3 sequence is 12 residues long. In germline, CDR1 is SGHRS, CDR2 YFSETQ. As DNA, the CDR3 is TGCGCCAGCAGCCCGACAGGGGGCGAGCAGTACTTC. Encoded protein: CASSPTGGEQYF.

The chain joins TRBV20-1 to TRBJ2-7, with D hard to call. The germline V gene encodes CDR1 DFQATT and CDR2 SNEGSKA (reference sequence). The CDR3 is 11 amino acids. Between the trimmed V and J ends, which lost 1 base and 3 bases, there was a span of 4 bases. The CDR3 coding sequence is TGCAGTGCTAGAGTGGGCTACGAGCAGTACTTC. Translation: CSARVGYEQYF.

The chain employs TRBV7-9 and TRBJ2-5, with a possible D match to TRBD2 (6 bases). The CDR3 is made up of 15 amino acids. Trimming took 1 base from V and 5 from J, leaving 14 bases between them. Germline loops: CDR1 SEHNR, CDR2 FQNEAQ (reference sequence). CDR3 in amino acids: CASSLEFGGVETQYF. In DNA, the CDR3 is TGTGCCAGCAGCTTAGAGTTCGGAGGGGTTGAGACCCAGTACTTC. Full variable domain (missing parts from reference TRBV7-9 and TRBJ2-5): DTGVSQNPRHKITKRGQNVTFRCDPISEHNRLYWYRQTLGQGPEFLTYFQNEAQLEKSRLLSDRFSAERPKGSFSTLEIQRTEQGDSAMYLCASSLEFGGVETQYFGPGTRLLVL.

The rearrangement uses TRBV7-9 and TRBJ2-7; 8 nucleotides match TRBD1. J gave up 0 bases and V 1 base, and 8 bases lay outside the gene matches. The CDR3 totals 17 residues. CDR1 is SEHNR and CDR2 is FQNEAQ in the germline V gene (reference sequence). The CDR3 sequence is CASSLVSGDRGSYEQYF. Written as DNA, the CDR3 is TGTGCCAGCAGCTTAGTTTCCGGAGACAGGGGCTCCTACGAGCAGTACTTC. Combining the CDR3 with reference TRBV7-9 and TRBJ2-7 gives the whole variable domain DTGVSQNPRHKITKRGQNVTFRCDPISEHNRLYWYRQTLGQGPEFLTYFQNEAQLEKSRLLSDRFSAERPKGSFSTLEIQRTEQGDSAMYLCASSLVSGDRGSYEQYFGPGTRLTVT.

CDR3 sequence reads: CASMGLQGVNTFYGYTF. The CDR3 region has the DNA TGTGCCAGCATGGGGCTCCAAGGGGTCAACACCTTCTATGGCTACACCTTC. The J gene is TRBJ1-2, the V gene TRBV6-4; D may be TRBD1 (5 bases). This CDR3 spans 17 amino acids. V gave up 7 bases and J gave up 4 bases, with 25 bases separating them. From germline, CDR1 is MRHNA and CDR2 SNTAGT.

The gene calls are TRBV19 and TRBJ1-4; 8 nucleotides align to TRBD1. The germline CDR1 and CDR2 sequences are LNHDA and SQIVND (reference sequence). This CDR3 contains 15 residues. Trimming cost V 3 bases and J 8 bases; bases outside gene matches: 8. Written as DNA, the CDR3 is TGTGCCAGTAGTATTGGTCAGGGGGCATGGGAAAAACTGTTTTTT. This codes for CASSIGQGAWEKLFF.

CDR3 in amino acids: CASSPPGRGGEQYF. The DNA of the CDR3 is TGCGCCAGCAGCCCACCCGGGCGAGGGGGAGAGCAGTACTTC. J is TRBJ2-7 and V is TRBV5-1, with D perhaps TRBD1 (6 bases). CDR1 and CDR2 from the germline V gene are SGHRS and YFSETQ. The germline V and J ends were trimmed by 4 bases and 7 bases, with 18 bases remaining between them. The CDR3 consists of 14 residues.

The V call is TRBV2, the J call TRBJ2-7; no clear D. The CDR3 is made up of 11 amino acids. CDR1 and CDR2 (germline): SNHLY, FYNNEI. V was cut by 6 bases and J by 6 bases, with 9 bases left in between. The CDR3 loop is CASSVIVEQYF. CDR3 nucleotide sequence: TGTGCCAGCAGCGTCATAGTCGAGCAGTACTTC.

The chain couples TRBV7-3 to TRBJ2-3, with TRBD2 matching 12 bases. V trimming: 4 bases; J trimming: 4 bases; junction bases outside the gene matches: 3. Germline V gives CDR1 SGHTA, CDR2 FQGTGA. The CDR3 sequence is 15 residues long. CDR3 sequence reads: CASSSSGRAPDTQYF. The DNA of the CDR3 is TGTGCCAGCAGCTCTAGCGGGAGGGCCCCAGATACGCAGTATTTT.

V gene TRBV9 combines with J gene TRBJ1-4; D ambiguous. The V gene's germline CDR1 is SGDLS and CDR2 YYNGEE. CDR3 size: 15 residues. Deletions cut 0 bases from V and 0 bases from J, with 6 bases between. CDR3 protein: CASSVGQPTNEKLFF. Written as DNA, the CDR3 is TGTGCCAGCAGCGTAGGTCAGCCAACTAATGAAAAACTGTTTTTT.

J is TRBJ2-5 and V is TRBV7-8, with D perhaps matching TRBD1 or TRBD2 (5 bases each). The CDR3 consists of 15 residues. The germline gives CDR1 SGHVS, CDR2 FQNEAQ. The V and J ends lost 5 bases and 1 base respectively, with 14 bases between them. DNA of the CDR3: TGTGCCAGCAGCCGGAGTGGGACCAGCCAAGAGACCCAGTACTTC. It specifies CASSRSGTSQETQYF.

CDR3 region: CSVVRDRGEHGYTF. DNA of the CDR3: TGCAGCGTTGTCCGGGACAGGGGTGAACATGGCTACACCTTC. The chain uses TRBV29-1 and TRBJ1-2, with TRBD1 identical over 10 bases. Germline V gene data show CDR1 as SQVTM and CDR2 as ANQGSEA. J lost 6 bases, V lost 4 bases, and 8 bases had no gene match. The CDR3 is 14 amino acids.

This clone was detected once. V and J are TRBV25-1 and TRBJ2-2, with TRBD2 matching over 11 bases. CDR1 MGHDK and CDR2 SYGVNS come from the germline V gene. This CDR3 has 15 residues. V lost 3 bases, J lost 7 bases, and 4 bases stayed unmatched. For the CDR3, the DNA is TGTGCCAGCAGTGATAGCGGGAGGGCGGACGGGGAGCTGTTTTTT. It codes for CASSDSGRADGELFF.

This clone was picked up one time. The J gene is TRBJ1-1, the V gene TRBV10-3, with D perhaps TRBD1 (5 bases). Germline V gene data show CDR1 as ENHRY and CDR2 as SYGVKD. Between the trimmed V and J ends, which lost 8 bases and 1 base, there was a span of 11 bases. The CDR3 loop spans 13 amino acids. DNA for the CDR3: TGTGCCATCGGGGCCTGGGGGAACACTGAAGCTTTCTTT. As protein: CAIGAWGNTEAFF.

The chain couples TRBV19 to TRBJ2-7, with TRBD1 identical over 7 bases. J was trimmed by 3 bases and V by 5 bases; bases with no gene match: 7. The CDR3 has 14 residues. The germline gives CDR1 LNHDA, CDR2 SQIVND (reference sequence). CDR3 amino acids: CASSGWAGGYEQYF. In DNA, the CDR3 is TGTGCCAGTAGTGGGTGGGCAGGGGGCTACGAGCAGTACTTC.

V is TRBV10-1 and J is TRBJ2-7; 12 positions match TRBD1. The CDR3 totals 16 residues. The V segment lost 0 bases and the J segment 6 bases; nucleotides outside the gene matches: 6. Germline loops: CDR1 WNHNN, CDR2 SYGVQD (reference sequence). For the CDR3, the DNA is TGCGCCAGCAGTGAGTCGTTGGGACAGGGGGCTTTCGAGCAGTACTTC. Translating gives CASSESLGQGAFEQYF.

The chain uses TRBV5-6 and TRBJ1-3; 7 bases align to TRBD1. CDR3 length equals 14 residues. V lost 1 base to trimming and J lost 4 bases; unmatched junction nucleotides: 2. In germline, CDR1 is SGHDT, CDR2 YYEEEE. CDR3 in amino acids: CASSLQGGGNTIYF. The CDR3 DNA is TGTGCCAGCAGCTTGCAGGGGGGCGGAAACACCATATATTTT.

The chain couples TRBV9 to TRBJ2-1; 8 nucleotides match TRBD2. The V gene's germline CDR1 is SGDLS and CDR2 YYNGEE. The CDR3 sequence is 14 residues long. V dropped 3 bases and J dropped 9; count of bases not matched to a gene: 8. This chain's CDR3 is CASSGQRGSAEQFF. CDR3 DNA sequence: TGTGCCAGCAGCGGCCAGCGGGGGTCCGCTGAGCAGTTCTTC.

The chain joins TRBV6-5 to TRBJ1-6; 9 bases are shared with TRBD1. V trimming: 5 bases; J trimming: 10 bases; junction bases outside the gene matches: 9. This CDR3 spans 15 amino acids. Germline values: CDR1 MNHEY, CDR2 SVGAGI. CDR3 DNA sequence: TGTGCCAGCAGTGCCTATGGGACAGGGCCATCACCCCTCCACTTT. It specifies CASSAYGTGPSPLHF.

J is TRBJ2-2 and V is TRBV5-4; 10 positions match TRBD2. Trimming at V came to 4 bases and at J to 1 base, leaving 7 bases not matched to a gene. The CDR3 covers 17 residues. Germline CDR1 SGHNT, CDR2 YYREEE (reference sequence). The CDR3 nucleotides read TGTGCCAGCAGCAACCTCCTAGCGGGGGAGAACACCGGGGAGCTGTTTTTT. This sequence encodes CASSNLLAGENTGELFF.

CDR3 nucleotide sequence: TGTGCCAGTACTAATAGCAATCAGCCCCAGCATTTT. Translating it yields CASTNSNQPQHF. This chain uses TRBV19 with TRBJ1-5; no clear D gene. The V end was cut by 7 bases, the J end by 0 bases, with 4 bases between. Per the germline V gene, CDR1 is LNHDA and CDR2 is SQIVND (reference sequence). The CDR3 contains 12 residues.

The count of this clone is one. The sample holds other DNA sequences that translate to the same CDR3. The rearrangement uses TRBV7-3 and TRBJ2-3; tentative D call: TRBD1 (5 bases). V lost 3 bases and J 3 bases, leaving 13 bases between the germline ends. The germline V gene encodes CDR1 SGHTA and CDR2 FQGTGA. This CDR3 comprises 15 residues. The chain's CDR3 is CASSFSGRATDTQYF. In DNA form, the CDR3 reads TGTGCCAGCAGCTTCTCTGGCAGGGCAACAGATACGCAGTATTTT.

This clone appeared once. The V call is TRBV19, the J call TRBJ2-7; D not certain. This CDR3 spans 13 amino acids. Germline-derived CDR1 and CDR2 are LNHDA and SQIVND (reference sequence). V lost 5 bases to trimming and J lost 0 bases, with 8 bases between them. The CDR3 DNA reads as TGTGCCAGTAGTTGGCGCTTCTCCTACGAGCAGTACTTC. It is translated as CASSWRFSYEQYF.

This sequence joins TRBV6-5 and TRBJ1-2; 11 bases are a match to TRBD1. In germline, CDR1 is MNHEY, CDR2 SVGAGI. The CDR3 length is 16 residues. V trimming: 0 bases; J trimming: 4 bases; junction bases outside the gene matches: 4. As DNA, the CDR3 is TGTGCCAGCAGTTACTCGGGGACAGGGGGTGGCTATGGCTACACCTTC. This encodes CASSYSGTGGGYGYTF.

This chain joins TRBV7-3 and TRBJ1-1; a possible D gene is TRBD1 (5 bases). Germline CDR1 is SGHTA and CDR2 is FQGTGA. V was cut by 2 bases and J by 3 bases, with 25 bases left in between. This CDR3 contains 19 residues. The CDR3 region is CASSLLPLQGGSADTEAFF. As DNA, the CDR3 is TGTGCCAGCAGCTTACTCCCTCTTCAGGGAGGGTCGGCGGACACTGAAGCTTTCTTT.

V usage is TRBV19 and J usage is TRBJ1-4; D gene unclear. This CDR3 contains 15 residues. Trimming took 5 bases from V and 8 from J, leaving 18 bases between them. CDR1 LNHDA and CDR2 SQIVND come from the germline V gene (reference sequence). The CDR3 spells CASSSKTRASEKLFF. DNA for the CDR3: TGTGCCAGTAGTTCTAAGACCCGCGCCTCAGAAAAACTGTTTTTT. Looking up the rest from reference TRBV19 and TRBJ1-4 gives the full variable domain: DGGITQSPKYLFRKEGQNVTLSCEQNLNHDAMYWYRQDPGQGLRLIYYSQIVNDFQKGDIAEGYSVSREKKESFPLTVTSAQKNPTAFYLCASSSKTRASEKLFFGSGTQLSVL.